Shown below are 18 T cell receptor beta chains from a single sample sequenced in a study of T cells in Graves' hyperthyroidism and ophthalmopathy. RNA transcripts served as the template for amplifying TCR beta CDR3 regions. RT-PCR in the first round (using the HTBI primer set) targeted the TCR CDR3. TCRdb re-called the multiplex PCR reads with MiXCR, one entry per CDR3 protein. Seen here are around 380,000 distinct CDR3 sequences, approximately 13% observed once, and the top ten hold about 20%. The sequencing input was blood. The receptors shown here come from a man aged 30 to 39 with Graves' hyperthyroidism that later progressed to Graves' ophthalmopathy.

This clonotype has more than one count but fewer than ten. The V call is TRBV13, the J call TRBJ1-2, with TRBD1 identical over 7 bases. With 5 bases clipped from V and 8 bases from J, the junction kept 11 bases outside the gene matches. The germline gives CDR1 PRHDT, CDR2 FYEKMQ (reference sequence). The CDR3 is 14 amino acids. CDR3: CASSPTTGVEGYTF. The CDR3 bases are TGTGCCAGCAGCCCGACAACAGGGGTCGAGGGCTACACCTTC.

This clonotype was detected ten times or more. The genes are TRBV3-1 and TRBJ1-2; D not certain. V was trimmed by 0 bases and J by 8 bases, leaving 13 bases between them. Germline V gives CDR1 LGHDT, CDR2 YNNKEL (reference sequence). CDR3 length: 14 amino acids. The chain's CDR3 is CASSQDWETRGYTF. The DNA for the CDR3 is TGTGCCAGCAGCCAAGATTGGGAGACAAGAGGCTACACCTTC.

Ten or more counts support this clonotype. The genes are TRBV15 and TRBJ1-2; TRBD1 is a possible D gene (5 bases). CDR3 length: 15 amino acids. Germline CDR1 LNHNV, CDR2 YYDKDF (reference sequence). The V and J ends lost 3 bases and 0 bases respectively, with 11 bases between them. CDR3 protein: CATSRPGSPNYGYTF. In DNA form, the CDR3 reads TGTGCCACCAGCAGGCCAGGGTCGCCTAACTATGGCTACACCTTC.

This clonotype was seen many times. The chain joins TRBV7-7 to TRBJ1-5; D might be TRBD1 (6 bases). Trimming cost V 1 base and J 3 bases, with 13 bases left between them. The V gene's germline CDR1 is SSHAT and CDR2 FNYEAQ (reference sequence). The CDR3 runs 16 residues. CDR3 sequence (DNA): TGTGCCAGCAGCTTAGATGCAGGGGATACCAATCAGCCCCAGCATTTT. It translates to CASSLDAGDTNQPQHF.

At least ten counts were recorded for this clonotype. The chain is built from TRBV11-2 and TRBJ1-3; D remains ambiguous. This CDR3 has 15 amino acids. CDR1 is SGHAT, CDR2 FQNNGV, per germline. Trimming took off 2 bases at V and 1 base at J, with 9 bases between the two ends. The DNA for the CDR3 is TGTGCCAGCAGCTTAAATTCACTATCTGGAAACACCATATATTTT. It specifies CASSLNSLSGNTIYF.

This clonotype was detected once. For the CDR3, the DNA is TGCAGCGCCGAGGGCGACAGCCACGAGCAGTACTTC. Translating gives CSAEGDSHEQYF. The genes are TRBV29-1 and TRBJ2-7; perhaps D is TRBD1 or TRBD2 (5 bases each). The V and J ends lost 7 bases and 5 bases respectively, with 15 bases between them. The CDR3 extends over 12 amino acids. Germline assignment: CDR1 SQVTM and CDR2 ANQGSEA.

This clonotype was picked up a small number of times. The DNA of the CDR3 is TGCGCCAGCAGCTTGTTGCCGGGGGGCGTACAGCCCCAGCATTTT. This sequence encodes CASSLLPGGVQPQHF. The genes are TRBV5-1 and TRBJ1-5, with D tentatively TRBD1 (6 bases). CDR3 length: 15 amino acids. Germline V gene lookup returns CDR1 SGHRS and CDR2 YFSETQ. V was pared by 1 base and J by 7 bases, with 15 bases between.

This clonotype was recorded at least ten times. The rearrangement uses TRBV6-5 and TRBJ1-5; D is unclear. The CDR3 contains 14 residues. Trimming cost V 2 bases and J 3 bases, with 8 bases left between them. The germline V gene encodes CDR1 MNHEY and CDR2 SVGAGI. The CDR3 sequence: CASSYRVDNQPQHF. The DNA of the CDR3 is TGTGCCAGCAGTTACAGGGTCGACAATCAGCCCCAGCATTTT.

This clonotype was recorded a few times. A read error may account for a junction end that differs from germline. The chain couples TRBV5-1 to TRBJ2-5, with 7 bases aligning to TRBD1. The CDR3 extends over 11 amino acids. The V gene's germline CDR1 is SGHRS and CDR2 YFSETQ. The CDR3 protein is CASSYDRVVNF. The CDR3 coding sequence is TGCGCCAGCAGCTACGACAGGGTAGTCAACTTC.

This clonotype came up many times. The chain combines TRBV28 with TRBJ1-5; D not resolved. V was trimmed by 1 base and J by 5 bases, leaving 3 bases between them. CDR1 and CDR2 from the germline V gene are MDHEN and SYDVKM. The CDR3 sequence is 12 residues long. The DNA of the CDR3 is TGTGCCAGCAGTTTATTGGATCAGCCCCAGCATTTT. The encoded protein is CASSLLDQPQHF.

A few counts support this clonotype. The gene calls are TRBV10-2 and TRBJ1-2, with 9 bases fitting TRBD1. CDR3 size: 12 residues. The germline CDR1 and CDR2 sequences are WSHSY and SAAADI. Trimming took 6 bases from V and 6 from J; bases not matched to a gene: 2. DNA of the CDR3: TGCGCCAGCAGAACAGGGGGCCATGGCTACACCTTC. Protein sequence: CASRTGGHGYTF.

This clonotype came up many times. The V and J genes are TRBV24-1 and TRBJ1-5; D is unclear. The CDR3 is 15 amino acids. Germline CDR1 KGHDR, CDR2 SFDVKD. V lost 0 bases and J lost 4, with 9 bases in between. CDR3 residues: CATSDLERPNQPQHF. For the CDR3, the DNA is TGTGCCACCAGTGATTTGGAGCGGCCTAATCAGCCCCAGCATTTT.

This clonotype was seen ten or more times. The CDR3 nucleotides are TGTGCCAGCAGCTCAGCCTACGAGCAGTACTTC. Translation gives CASSSAYEQYF. This chain connects TRBV12-3 or TRBV12-4 to TRBJ2-7, with D uncertain. The ends were cut back, 6 bases at V and 2 bases at J, with 5 bases in the middle. There are 11 residues in the CDR3.

The chain recombines TRBV9 with TRBJ2-3; a weak D match, TRBD1 (6 bases). The CDR3 extends over 16 amino acids. The V gene's germline CDR1 is SGDLS and CDR2 YYNGEE. The V gene lost 3 bases and the J gene lost 0 bases, with 14 bases spanning the gap. CDR3 sequence: CASSALRDISTDTQYF. The CDR3, as DNA: TGTGCCAGCAGCGCCCTAAGGGACATTAGCACAGATACGCAGTATTTT. The variable domain in full, completed from reference TRBV9 and TRBJ2-3, reads DSGVTQTPKHLITATGQRVTLRCSPRSGDLSVYWYQQSLDQGLQFLIQYYNGEERAKGNILERFSAQQFPDLHSELNLSSLELGDSALYFCASSALRDISTDTQYFGPGTRLTVL.

This clonotype was counted at least ten times. In DNA, the CDR3 is TGTGCCAGCAGCGTTCGACTAGCGGGAGGGCCCGTAGGTGAGCAGTTCTTC. It codes for CASSVRLAGGPVGEQFF. J is TRBJ2-1 and V is TRBV14; TRBD2 matches at 14 bases. This CDR3 spans 17 amino acids. J lost 9 bases, V lost 5 bases, and 12 bases had no gene match. CDR1 is SGHDN and CDR2 is FVKESK in the germline V gene.

This clonotype was counted at least ten times. The V call is TRBV7-9, the J call TRBJ2-1; D is ambiguous. Germline assignment: CDR1 SEHNR and CDR2 FQNEAQ (reference sequence). This CDR3 is built from 13 residues. The V gene lost 3 bases and the J gene lost 7 bases, with 10 bases spanning the gap. CDR3: CASSFFIGNEQFF. DNA of the CDR3: TGTGCCAGCAGCTTTTTCATAGGGAATGAGCAGTTCTTC. Together with reference TRBV7-9 and TRBJ2-1, the CDR3 gives the full variable domain: DTGVSQNPRHKITKRGQNVTFRCDPISEHNRLYWYRQTLGQGPEFLTYFQNEAQLEKSRLLSDRFSAERPKGSFSTLEIQRTEQGDSAMYLCASSFFIGNEQFFGPGTRLTVL.

This clonotype has more than one count but fewer than ten. A much larger clone is a single base away; this may be a read error. This sequence joins TRBV20-1 and TRBJ2-5, with 9 bases matching TRBD2. Looked up from germline, CDR1 is DFQATT and CDR2 is SNEGSKA (reference sequence). The CDR3 sequence is 16 residues long. CDR3 amino acids: CSARDLGLAPQEAQYF. The CDR3 nucleotides are TGCAGTGCTAGAGATCTCGGACTAGCGCCACAAGAGGCCCAGTACTTC.

Many counts were recorded for this clonotype. CDR3 DNA sequence: TGTGCCAGCAGTTTATCGAGTGGCGGGGGATTACACAATGAGCAGTTCTTC. Amino acid sequence: CASSLSSGGGLHNEQFF. This chain uses TRBV27 with TRBJ2-1, with 7 bases identical to TRBD2. Trimming took 0 bases from V and 5 from J; bases not matched to a gene: 10. This CDR3 is 17 amino acids long. Germline CDR1 and CDR2: MNHEY and SMNVEV (reference sequence).